This TCR beta chain stems from a study of human T cells and chemical hapten exposure. Time point indicated: pre-sensitization, week 0. Noted treatment: therapeutic diphenylcyclopropenone sensitization with weekly scalp DPC. V trimming: 6 bases; J trimming: 4 bases; junction bases outside the gene matches: 7. This CDR3 comprises 15 residues. The V gene's germline CDR1 is MNHEY and CDR2 SVGAGI. MiXCR was run by TCRdb on the RACE reads, yielding one entry per CDR3 protein. The data hold around 350,000 distinct CDR3 sequences, with approximately 5.8% observed a single time. This clonotype was seen at least ten times.

The rearrangement joins TRBV6-5 to TRBJ2-3; 10 bases line up with TRBD1. The sequencing here drew on whole blood, taken in connection with sensitization to the hapten diphenylcyclopropenone (DPC). The source is a young woman with alopecia areata. Some clones in this sample may be carry-over from other donors' samples. CDR3 nucleotide sequence: TGTGCCAGCAGAAAGACAGGGGGCAGGCCAGATACGCAGTATTTT. Protein: CASRKTGGRPDTQYF.